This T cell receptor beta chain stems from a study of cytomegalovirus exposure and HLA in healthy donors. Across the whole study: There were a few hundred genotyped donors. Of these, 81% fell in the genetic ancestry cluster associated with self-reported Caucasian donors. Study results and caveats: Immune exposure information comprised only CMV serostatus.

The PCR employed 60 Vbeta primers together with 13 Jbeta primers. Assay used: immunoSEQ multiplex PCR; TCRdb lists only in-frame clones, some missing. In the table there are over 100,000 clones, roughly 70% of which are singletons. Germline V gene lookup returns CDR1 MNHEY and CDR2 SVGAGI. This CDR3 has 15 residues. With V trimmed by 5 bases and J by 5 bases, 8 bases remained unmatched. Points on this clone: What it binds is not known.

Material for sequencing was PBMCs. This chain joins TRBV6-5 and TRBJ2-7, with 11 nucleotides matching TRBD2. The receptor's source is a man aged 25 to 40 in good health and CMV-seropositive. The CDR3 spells CASSVLAGEEDEQYV. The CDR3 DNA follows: TGTGCCAGCAGTGTACTAGCGGGAGAGGAGGACGAGCAGTACGTC.